Given below is one TCR beta chain in context. The method was immunoSEQ multiplex PCR; TCRdb's version includes in-frame clones alone and lacks a portion of them. The table has under 150,000 clones, around 83% seen once; the top ten hold approximately 5.8%. These data are taken from a study of blood T cell repertoires in COVID-19. In the study overall: Sample material is recorded as cDNA or gDNA derived from T cells, B-cell-depleted T cells, or PBMCs.

Per the germline V gene, CDR1 is LGHNA and CDR2 is YSLEER. V lost 0 bases and J lost 8; bases outside the gene matches: 12. CDR3 length: 16 amino acids. This clonotype originated in an elderly man with active or convalescent COVID-19. Sequencing used peripheral blood. The V and J genes are TRBV4-3 and TRBJ1-2; 7 bases map to TRBD1. The CDR3 loop is CASSQDLPTGLGGYTF. The CDR3 DNA sequence: TGCGCCAGCAGCCAAGATTTACCGACAGGGCTTGGCGGCTACACCTTC.